These T cell receptor beta chains were read from a single sample in a study of CD8 T cells in Susac syndrome. A single record per CDR3 protein comes from TCRdb applying MiXCR to the immunoSEQ multiplex PCR reads. This table holds approximately 210,000 distinct CDR3 sequences, 95% found once. Sequencing used CD4+ T cells from PBMCs. These receptors came from a human donor with multiple sclerosis. Both conserved end residues are part of each CDR3. The D gene is left open where the match is weak. Only part of the rows carry a size: once, few, many, or a class if the clone is expanded.

V gene: TRBV30; clone size: NA; J gene: TRBJ2-7; D gene: NA; CDR3 DNA: TGTGCCTGGAGTGAGGGTATTGCCTACGAGCAGTACTTC; CDR3 protein: CAWSEGIAYEQYF
V gene: TRBV7-3; clone size: NA; J gene: TRBJ2-7; D gene: NA; CDR3 DNA: TGTGCCAGCAGCTTGGGACCGATGTACGAGCAGTACTTC; CDR3 protein: CASSLGPMYEQYF
V gene: TRBV12-5; clone size: NA; J gene: TRBJ1-5; D gene: NA; CDR3 DNA: TGTGCTAGTGGTTCGGACACGGGGCCCCAGCATTTT; CDR3 protein: CASGSDTGPQHF
V gene: TRBV20-1; clone size: NA; J gene: TRBJ2-3; D gene: NA; CDR3 DNA: TGCAGTGTCACGAGGGATCCCACCGATACGCAGTATTTT; CDR3 protein: CSVTRDPTDTQYF
V gene: TRBV9; clone size: few; J gene: TRBJ1-6; D gene: NA; CDR3 DNA: TGTGCCAGCAGCGTAGTGGGCAGTGATTCACCCCTCCACTTT; CDR3 protein: CASSVVGSDSPLHF
V gene: TRBV4-1; clone size: NA; J gene: TRBJ2-5; D gene: NA; CDR3 DNA: TGCGCCAGCAGCCAAGAGATTAGCAGGGAGACCCAGTACTTC; CDR3 protein: CASSQEISRETQYF
V gene: TRBV12-3/TRBV12-4; clone size: NA; J gene: TRBJ1-1; D gene: NA; CDR3 DNA: TGTGCCAGCCGGGAGACCATGAACACTGAAGCTTTCTTT; CDR3 protein: CASRETMNTEAFF
V gene: TRBV20-1; clone size: once; J gene: TRBJ2-3; D gene: NA; CDR3 DNA: TGCAGTGCTAGAGATCGGCACCGAGGAGCAGATACGCAGTATTTT; CDR3 protein: CSARDRHRGADTQYF
V gene: TRBV7-2; clone size: once; J gene: TRBJ2-7; D gene: TRBD2; CDR3 DNA: TGTGCCAGCACCACGCCTAGCGGAAGGGTGGACTTC; CDR3 protein: CASTTPSGRVDF
V gene: TRBV30; clone size: NA; J gene: TRBJ1-2; D gene: TRBD1; CDR3 DNA: TGTGCCTGTCCGCCTCCAGGGGGGCTCTATGGCTACACCTTC; CDR3 protein: CACPPPGGLYGYTF
V gene: TRBV12-3/TRBV12-4; clone size: once; J gene: TRBJ1-1; D gene: NA; CDR3 DNA: TGTGCCAGCAGTTTGTATTCAAACACTGAAGCTTTCTTT; CDR3 protein: CASSLYSNTEAFF
V gene: TRBV9; clone size: NA; J gene: TRBJ1-3; D gene: NA; CDR3 DNA: TGTGCCAGCAGCCCCCGCGCGGCCTCTGGAAACACCATATATTTT; CDR3 protein: CASSPRAASGNTIYF
V gene: TRBV29-1; clone size: once; J gene: TRBJ2-1; D gene: TRBD2; CDR3 DNA: TGCAGCGTTGGTCGGACTAGCGGGAGTTCTAACAATGAGCAGTTCTTC; CDR3 protein: CSVGRTSGSSNNEQFF
V gene: TRBV5-1; clone size: once; J gene: TRBJ2-6; D gene: TRBD2; CDR3 DNA: TGCGCCAGCAGCGTGGGACTAGCGGGGATCTCTGGGGCCAACGTCCTGACTTTC; CDR3 protein: CASSVGLAGISGANVLTF
V gene: TRBV18; clone size: NA; J gene: TRBJ1-5; D gene: NA; CDR3 DNA: TGTGCCAGCTCACCACTGGGCGGCGATCAGCCCCAGCATTTT; CDR3 protein: CASSPLGGDQPQHF
V gene: TRBV10-3; clone size: NA; J gene: TRBJ2-3; D gene: NA; CDR3 DNA: TGTGCCATCAGTGACAGGGCTCGTAGCACAGATACGCAGTATTTT; CDR3 protein: CAISDRARSTDTQYF
V gene: TRBV20-1; clone size: NA; J gene: TRBJ1-5; D gene: NA; CDR3 DNA: TGCAGTGCTAGAGAGCCGGGACTTAGCAATCAGCCCCAGCATTTT; CDR3 protein: CSAREPGLSNQPQHF
V gene: TRBV4-2; clone size: once; J gene: TRBJ2-2; D gene: NA; CDR3 DNA: TGTGCCAGCAGCCCTCGAGAAAACACCGGGGAGCTGTTTTTT; CDR3 protein: CASSPRENTGELFF
V gene: TRBV5-1; clone size: once; J gene: TRBJ2-7; D gene: NA; CDR3 DNA: TGCGCCAGCAGCAGGTTAGAGGGGAGCTACGAGCAGTACTTC; CDR3 protein: CASSRLEGSYEQYF
V gene: TRBV9; clone size: NA; J gene: TRBJ2-1; D gene: NA; CDR3 DNA: TGTGCCAGCAGCGTAGCTGGAGGGGGCTTACCCTATGAGCAGTTCTTC; CDR3 protein: CASSVAGGGLPYEQFF
V gene: TRBV23-1; clone size: NA; J gene: TRBJ2-7; D gene: NA; CDR3 DNA: TGCGCCAACCTAAAGGAGGGGATCAGATACGAGCAGTACTTC; CDR3 protein: CANLKEGIRYEQYF